This TCR beta chain was sequenced in a study of T-cell memory formation after mild COVID-19. Germline CDR1 is SGHRS and CDR2 is YFSETQ. The germline V and J ends were trimmed by 0 bases and 5 bases, with 12 bases remaining between them. This CDR3 is built from 14 residues. From 5'RACE with constant-segment primers came TCR alpha and TCR beta cDNA libraries that carried sample barcodes and UMIs. TCRdb re-analysed the 5' RACE reads in MiXCR, keeping a single row per CDR3 protein. The profile shows approximately 450,000 distinct CDR3 sequences, around a sixth of them singletons. Findings of the study overall: The finding that pre-infection memory included some responding clones suggested that cross-reactive memory joined. Clones that contracted clustered mainly in CM and EM if CD4+ and in EMRA if CD8+.

Note on this clonotype: Its antigen remains unknown.

This chain links TRBV5-1 with TRBJ2-7; possibly TRBD2 for D (6 bases). Specimen: PBMCs or a T cell subset sorted from them (not recorded which). The TCR comes from an adult woman who had mild COVID-19 (a few samples of this study predate the infection). Cell type and time point are not known. In nucleotides, the CDR3 is TGCGCCAGCAGCTTGGTCGGGAGTCCCAACGAGCAGTACTTC. Amino acid sequence: CASSLVGSPNEQYF.